This T cell receptor (beta chain) emerged from a study of blood T cells in healthy people across ages. Concerning this clonotype: Its antigen is undetermined. A read error may produce the germline difference seen at one junction end.

Alongside a J-beta primer mix, a sample-barcoded 5' primer served in a second PCR lasting roughly 6 to 12 cycles. Paired-end reads containing CDR3 totaled no fewer than 3 million for each sample. TCRdb passed the 5' RACE reads through MiXCR, listing each CDR3 protein once. There are over a million distinct CDR3 sequences in the sample; 40% to 45% occur only once, and about 20% lies in the top ten. Findings and limits, study-wide: Naive CD4+ cells and diversity were both higher in long-lived donors than in aged donors. Changes in expanded clonotypes were possibly confounded, as the CMV status of donors was unknown.

The receptor comes from a woman aged 60-75 years in good health. Sequenced input: blood.

This CDR3 is CVSSNRDRGQGANVLTF. The CDR3 DNA sequence: TGCGTCAGCAGCAACCGGGACAGGGGGCAAGGGGCCAACGTCCTGACTTTC. The chain couples TRBV5-1 to TRBJ2-6; 12 bases are shared with TRBD1. The CDR3 is made up of 17 amino acids. Germline V gene sequence: CDR1 SGHRS, CDR2 YFSETQ.